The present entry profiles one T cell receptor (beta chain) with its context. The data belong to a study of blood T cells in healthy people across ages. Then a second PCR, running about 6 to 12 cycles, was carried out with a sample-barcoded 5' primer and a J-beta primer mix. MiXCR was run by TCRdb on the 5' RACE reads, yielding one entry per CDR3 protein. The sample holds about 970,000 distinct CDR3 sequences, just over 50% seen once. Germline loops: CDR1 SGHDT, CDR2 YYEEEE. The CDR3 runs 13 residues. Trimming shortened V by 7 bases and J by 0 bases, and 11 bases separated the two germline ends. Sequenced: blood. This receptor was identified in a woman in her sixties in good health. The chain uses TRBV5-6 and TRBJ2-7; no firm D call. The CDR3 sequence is CASRESVSYEQYF. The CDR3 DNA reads TGTGCCAGCCGAGAAAGCGTCTCCTACGAGCAGTACTTC.